The 31 T cell receptor beta chains given below trace back to one sample, sequenced in a study of tumor and adjacent non-tumor tissue in lung cancer. This sample's RNA came from whole unsorted tissue. The normal lung tissue was taken more than 3 cm from the tumor edge. TCRbeta libraries were built with three rounds of nested PCR, modified from ARM-PCR. Via MiXCR, TCRdb re-called the multiplex PCR reads, giving one row per CDR3 protein. The sample has fewer than 75,000 distinct CDR3 sequences; around 76% are singletons. Sequencing was carried out using distant non-tumor lung tissue. The origin of the receptors is a man in his 60s with non-small cell lung cancer.

The V call is TRBV11-1, the J call TRBJ1-5, with D uncertain. V was cut by 4 bases and J by 2 bases, with 24 bases left in between. This CDR3 is 19 amino acids long. Germline-derived CDR1 and CDR2 are SGHAT and FQDESV (reference sequence). The CDR3 loop reads CASSYTSGTGRMGNQPQHF. The CDR3 nucleotides read TGTGCCAGCAGCTATACTAGTGGCACCGGGAGAATGGGCAATCAGCCCCAGCATTTT.

Details on this clonotype: Since no conserved phenylalanine or tryptophan closes the CDR3, a read error is the likely cause. The CDR3 loop is CSVGLAGRYNEQFL. The CDR3 DNA reads TGCAGCGTTGGACTAGCGGGCCGCTACAATGAGCAGTTCCTC. The chain employs TRBV29-1 and TRBJ2-1, with 10 bases aligning to TRBD2. Losses at the gene ends were 4 bases for V and 3 bases for J; bases not matched to a gene: 3. This CDR3 is 14 amino acids long. CDR1 and CDR2 (germline): SQVTM, ANQGSEA.

V usage is TRBV29-1 and J usage is TRBJ1-1, with D unclear. Germline assignment: CDR1 SQVTM and CDR2 ANQGSEA. The CDR3 is 12 residues long. V lost 8 bases and J 1 base, leaving 11 bases between the germline ends. CDR3: CSWGTGNTEAFF. Here the CDR3 DNA reads TGCAGCTGGGGTACGGGGAACACTGAAGCTTTCTTT.

By share, this clonotype ranks as medium-sized. This chain uses TRBV10-3 with TRBJ2-7; 9 bases align to TRBD1. The germline CDR1 and CDR2 sequences are ENHRY and SYGVKD. This CDR3 is built from 14 residues. The V segment lost 3 bases and the J segment 5 bases; nucleotides outside the gene matches: 5. The CDR3 here is CAISDGTGSNEQYF. The CDR3 DNA reads TGTGCCATCAGTGACGGGACAGGGTCTAACGAGCAGTACTTC.

Comment on this clonotype: Its ends do not fully match the called genes, so a read error is possible. The J gene is TRBJ2-3, the V gene TRBV5-5, with 9 bases aligning to TRBD1. This CDR3 is built from 14 residues. Per germline, CDR1 SGHKS and CDR2 YYEKEE (reference sequence). DNA for the CDR3: TGTACCAGCAGCAGGGACAGGGTTCCAGATACCCAGTATTTT. Protein product: CTSSRDRVPDTQYF.

Ten or more counts support this clonotype. V is TRBV4-1 and J is TRBJ2-3; 9 bases line up with TRBD2. CDR3 length equals 15 residues. The V gene end was trimmed by 4 bases and the J gene end by 2 bases; junction bases not matched to a gene: 4. The germline gives CDR1 MGHRA, CDR2 YSYEKL. The CDR3 DNA reads TGCGCCAGCAGCCTCCTAGCGGGAACCACAGATACGCAGTATTTT. Its protein is CASSLLAGTTDTQYF.

About this clonotype: The missing conserved phenylalanine or tryptophan at the end of this CDR3 makes a read error likely. This chain connects TRBV6-5 to TRBJ2-2; D unclear. This CDR3 contains 17 residues. Germline V gives CDR1 MNHEY, CDR2 SVGAGI. V lost 3 bases and J lost 2, with 16 bases in between. Here the CDR3 DNA reads TGTGCCAGCAGTTATTCCGAAGCATTCAGAAACACCGGGGAGCTGTTTTCT. Translated: CASSYSEAFRNTGELFS.

This clonotype has more than one count but fewer than ten. This chain links TRBV7-8 with TRBJ2-7; D gene unclear. V was cut by 0 bases and J by 3 bases, with 9 bases left in between. This CDR3 comprises 14 residues. Germline values: CDR1 SGHVS, CDR2 FQNEAQ. The CDR3 loop is CASSLASNGYEQYF. The CDR3 nucleotides read TGTGCCAGCAGCTTAGCCTCAAACGGCTACGAGCAGTACTTC.

As to this clonotype: Because the CDR3 is missing its conserved closing phenylalanine or tryptophan, this is likely a read error. The chain links TRBV28 to TRBJ2-1, with D uncertain. Trimming took 11 bases from V and 3 from J, leaving 17 bases between them. The CDR3 consists of 14 residues. Germline V gives CDR1 MDHEN, CDR2 SYDVKM. The CDR3 sequence is CASQETTSYNEQFS. The CDR3 coding sequence is TGTGCCTCGCAGGAAACGACAAGCTACAATGAGCAGTTCTCA.

At least ten counts were recorded for this clonotype. The rearrangement joins TRBV7-9 to TRBJ2-3, with a tentative D call TRBD1 (6 bases). Germline V gene lookup returns CDR1 SEHNR and CDR2 FQNEAQ (reference sequence). This CDR3 spans 12 amino acids. Trimming stripped 3 bases from V and 6 bases from J, with 7 bases between. For the CDR3, the DNA is TGTGCCAGCAGCTTTACAGGGGATACGCAGTATTTT. Translating gives CASSFTGDTQYF.

A word on this clonotype: At one end the junction does not follow the germline gene, possibly because of a read error. The rearrangement uses TRBV20-1 and TRBJ2-3; no clear D. CDR1 is DFQATT, CDR2 SNEGSKA, per germline (reference sequence). The CDR3 has 11 amino acids. CDR3 nucleotides: TGCATTGCTAGAGATCACGCTACGCTGTATTTT. As protein: CIARDHATLYF.

Of note for this clonotype: Relative to the germline gene, one junction end is altered; a read error may explain this. The CDR3 region has the DNA TGTGCCAGCAGCTCTGGGCCCAACGTCCTGACTTTC. Translation gives CASSSGPNVLTF. This rearrangement joins TRBV11-3 to TRBJ2-6; the D is unclear. Germline CDR1 SGHNT, CDR2 YENEEA. The CDR3 has 12 amino acids. The full variable domain, rest sourced from reference TRBV11-3 and TRBJ2-6, is EAGVVQSPRYKIIEKKQPVAFWCNPISGHNTLYWYLQNLGQGPELLIRYENEEAVDDSQLPKDRFSAERLKGVDSTLKIQPAELGDSAVYLCASSSGPNVLTFGAGSRLTVL.

On this clonotype: Mismatch with germline at one junction end may stem from a read error. The gene calls are TRBV5-6 and TRBJ2-4; D ambiguous. The V gene's germline CDR1 is SGHDT and CDR2 YYEEEE. The CDR3 is 13 residues long. CDR3 residues: CASSYGDKDIQYF. CDR3 nucleotide sequence: TGTGCCAGCAGTTACGGTGACAAAGACATTCAATACTTC.

Notes on this clonotype: Compared with germline, one end of the junction differs, possibly owing to a read error. The rearrangement uses TRBV20-1 and TRBJ2-7; no definite D call. This CDR3 has 12 residues. The germline gives CDR1 DFQATT, CDR2 SNEGSKA (reference sequence). CDR3 nucleotides: TGCTGTGCCCCGGATAACTCCTACGGGCAGTACTTC. The encoded protein is CCAPDNSYGQYF.

As for this clonotype: One junction end disagrees with the germline gene, perhaps due to a read error. V gene TRBV24-1 combines with J gene TRBJ2-5; D not resolved. Germline CDR1 and CDR2: KGHDR and SFDVKD. The CDR3 runs 14 residues. CDR3 DNA sequence: TGTGGCACCAGTGATTCCGCAATCAGGGAGACCCAGTACTTC. Its protein product is CGTSDSAIRETQYF.

On this clonotype itself: The junction and the germline gene differ at one end; a read error may be behind it. This chain joins TRBV29-1 and TRBJ2-1; 8 nucleotides agree with TRBD1. Germline lookup yields CDR1 SQVTM and CDR2 ANQGSEA. The CDR3 runs to 13 residues. In DNA, the CDR3 is TGCAGCGGCTCGGGACAGGATTACTATGAGCGGTTCTTC. This sequence encodes CSGSGQDYYERFF.

The rearrangement links TRBV6-6 to TRBJ2-1; D is undetermined. In germline, CDR1 is MNHNY, CDR2 SVGAGI (reference sequence). The ends were cut back, 6 bases at V and 7 bases at J, with 13 bases in the middle. The CDR3 extends over 13 amino acids. CDR3 DNA: TGTGCCAGCAGGCCCATAACAAGGAATGAGCAGTTCTTC. Its protein is CASRPITRNEQFF.

A note on this clonotype: This could be a read error, since a much larger clone is one nucleotide away. In DNA, the CDR3 is TGCGCCAGCAGTCCTAGGGCAGGGTATGATCTCGCTAATGAAAAACTGTTTTTT. Its translation: CASSPRAGYDLANEKLFF. This chain joins TRBV5-1 and TRBJ1-4; TRBD1 is a possible D gene (5 bases). Germline-derived CDR1 and CDR2 are SGHRS and YFSETQ. The V gene lost 5 bases and the J gene lost 3 bases, with 23 bases spanning the gap. The CDR3 length is 18 residues.

The chain uses TRBV28 and TRBJ1-1, with no clear D. CDR1 and CDR2 (germline): MDHEN, SYDVKM. With 6 bases removed from V and 2 bases from J, the gap between germline ends came to 16 bases. CDR3 size: 15 residues. As DNA, the CDR3 is TGTGCCAGCAGGCCCCTACTGGAACCAAACACTGAAGCTTTCTTT. Translating it yields CASRPLLEPNTEAFF.

The chain links TRBV5-4 to TRBJ1-5; D gene ambiguous. The CDR3 spans 14 residues. Germline-derived CDR1 and CDR2 are SGHNT and YYREEE (reference sequence). With 10 bases removed from V and 8 bases from J, the gap between germline ends came to 22 bases. CDR3 amino acids: CAGTLDGYPEPQHF. The CDR3 nucleotides read TGTGCCGGCACCCTGGACGGCTATCCGGAGCCCCAGCATTTT.

On this clonotype itself: The junction departs from germline at one end; a sequencing error may be responsible. V and J are TRBV29-1 and TRBJ2-1; tentatively, D is TRBD2 (6 bases). This CDR3 is built from 11 residues. From germline, CDR1 is SQVTM and CDR2 ANQGSEA. CDR3 bases: TGCAGCGTTAAAGACACGGGGGAGCGGTTCTTC. Translating gives CSVKDTGERFF.

In the case of this clonotype: A much bigger clone sits one base away, suggesting this may be a read error. The chain recombines TRBV20-1 with TRBJ2-5, with a possible D match to TRBD1 (6 bases). Germline values: CDR1 DFQATT, CDR2 SNEGSKA (reference sequence). The CDR3 extends over 11 amino acids. The CDR3 sequence: CSGQYQEAQYF. In DNA, the CDR3 is TGCAGCGGACAGTACCAAGAGGCCCAGTACTTC.

Comment on this clonotype: One end of the junction fails to match germline, which may point to a read error. This sequence joins TRBV11-1 and TRBJ1-1; the D gene is possibly TRBD1 (6 bases). Germline CDR1 reads SGHAT; CDR2 reads FQDESV (reference sequence). This CDR3 region has 13 residues. In DNA, the CDR3 is TGCACCAGCAGCTTAGCGCCGGGGGCTGAAACTTTCTTT. Amino acid sequence: CTSSLAPGAETFF.

This clonotype has ten or more counts. This chain joins TRBV25-1 and TRBJ2-2, with D uncertain. Germline V gene sequence: CDR1 MGHDK, CDR2 SYGVNS. The CDR3 spans 13 residues. Trimming pared 4 bases from V and 6 bases from J, leaving 9 bases between. The CDR3 sequence: CASSVGYSGELFF. CDR3 sequence (DNA): TGTGCCAGCAGTGTCGGCTACTCCGGGGAGCTGTTTTTT. Complete variable domain (other parts from reference TRBV25-1 and TRBJ2-2): EADIYQTPRYLVIGTGKKITLECSQTMGHDKMYWYQQDPGMELHLIHYSYGVNSTEKGDLSSESTVSRIRTEHFPLTLESARPSHTSQYLCASSVGYSGELFFGEGSRLTVL.

On this clonotype: Germline and junction disagree at one end, which may indicate a read error. The chain joins TRBV4-1 to TRBJ2-5; D might be TRBD1 (7 bases). CDR1 MGHRA and CDR2 YSYEKL come from the germline V gene. The CDR3 has 17 amino acids. CDR3 protein: CARSQERGLFGGETQYF. In DNA form, the CDR3 reads TGCGCCAGGAGCCAAGAAAGGGGGCTATTCGGAGGGGAGACCCAGTACTTC.

As concerns this clonotype: A junction end diverges from the germline sequence, so it may reflect a read error. The chain combines TRBV11-1 with TRBJ2-2, with TRBD2 as a possible D gene (5 bases). The CDR3 extends over 14 amino acids. CDR1 SGHAT and CDR2 FQDESV come from the germline V gene (reference sequence). This CDR3 reads CVSSHTSGTGELFF. CDR3 nucleotide sequence: TGTGTCAGCAGCCATACAAGTGGCACCGGGGAACTGTTTTTT.

Turning to this clonotype: Sequence at one end of the junction differs from germline and may be a read error. This sequence joins TRBV6-5 and TRBJ2-1; 7 bases align to TRBD2. Matching the DNA end better, TRBJ2-7 makes the J call doubtful. Germline V CDR1 and CDR2: MNHEY, SVGAGI. The CDR3 contains 15 residues. CDR3 sequence (DNA): TGTACCGGCAGTTATGGAAGCGGGGCTTCCTATGAGCAGTACTTC. It encodes CTGSYGSGASYEQYF.

The sample holds one count of this clonotype. The chain uses TRBV6-5 and TRBJ1-1, with D perhaps TRBD1 (6 bases). The CDR3 runs to 15 residues. Germline V gene sequence: CDR1 MNHEY, CDR2 SVGAGI. CDR3 loop: CDSSYSSRGGAEAFF. The CDR3 bases are TGTGACAGTAGTTACTCCAGCAGGGGTGGGGCTGAAGCTTTCTTT.

V is TRBV20-1 and J is TRBJ2-7, with 14 bases matching TRBD2. The CDR3 extends over 15 amino acids. Germline trimming cut 7 bases from V and 5 bases from J; bases unmatched to any gene: 10. Germline V gives CDR1 DFQATT, CDR2 SNEGSKA (reference sequence). CDR3 sequence: CSDTGTSGRLDEQYF. CDR3 in DNA: TGCAGTGATACAGGGACTAGCGGGAGATTGGACGAGCAGTACTTC.

The V call is TRBV28, the J call TRBJ2-7, with D hard to call. The germline V gene has CDR1 MDHEN and CDR2 SYDVKM. V was clipped by 8 bases and J by 1 base, with 15 bases between them. The CDR3 runs 14 residues. CDR3 nucleotides: TGTGCCAGCTGTGCCCCAAGGGTTTCCTACGAGCAGTACTTC. Translated: CASCAPRVSYEQYF.

In its sample, this clonotype is large. V gene TRBV10-3 combines with J gene TRBJ2-6, with TRBD2 matching 16 bases. Germline loops: CDR1 ENHRY, CDR2 SYGVKD. The CDR3 spans 20 residues. Germline trimming cut 3 bases from V and 0 bases from J; bases unmatched to any gene: 5. The CDR3 DNA reads TGTGCCATCAGTGAACATGGGACTAGCGGGAGGGACTCTGGGGCCAACGTCCTGACTTTC. It codes for CAISEHGTSGRDSGANVLTF.